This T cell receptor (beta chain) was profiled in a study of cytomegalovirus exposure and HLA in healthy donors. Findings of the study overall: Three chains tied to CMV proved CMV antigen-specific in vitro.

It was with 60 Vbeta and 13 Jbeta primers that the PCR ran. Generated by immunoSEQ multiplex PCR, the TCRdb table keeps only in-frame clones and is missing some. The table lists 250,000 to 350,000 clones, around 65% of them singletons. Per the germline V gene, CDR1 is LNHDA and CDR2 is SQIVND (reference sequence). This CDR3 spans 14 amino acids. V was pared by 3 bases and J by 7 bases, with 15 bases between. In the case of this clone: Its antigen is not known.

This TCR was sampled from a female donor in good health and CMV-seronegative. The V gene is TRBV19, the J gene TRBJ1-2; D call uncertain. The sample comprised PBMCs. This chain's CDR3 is CASSIDQWRAGYTF. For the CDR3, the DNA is TGTGCCAGTAGTATTGATCAGTGGAGGGCTGGCTACACCTTC.